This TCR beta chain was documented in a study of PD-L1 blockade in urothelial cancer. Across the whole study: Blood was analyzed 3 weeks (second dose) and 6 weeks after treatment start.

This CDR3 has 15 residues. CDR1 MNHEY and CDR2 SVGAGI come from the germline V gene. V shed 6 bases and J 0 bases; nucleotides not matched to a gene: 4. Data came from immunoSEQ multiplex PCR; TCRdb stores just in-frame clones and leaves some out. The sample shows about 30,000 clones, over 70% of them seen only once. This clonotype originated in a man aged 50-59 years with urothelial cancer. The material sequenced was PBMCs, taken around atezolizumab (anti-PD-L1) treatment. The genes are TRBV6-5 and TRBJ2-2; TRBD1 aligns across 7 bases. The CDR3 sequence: CASRRGHSNTGELFF. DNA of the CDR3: TGTGCCAGCAGGAGGGGGCATTCGAACACCGGGGAGCTGTTTTTT.